The 27 T cell receptor beta chains listed next were all sequenced from one sample in a study of glioma-infiltrating T cells after dendritic cell vaccination. Assay: immunoSEQ multiplex PCR; the TCRdb copy retains only in-frame clones and omits some. This table holds tens of thousands of clones, 80% to 90% found once. Stated time point: after dendritic cell vaccination, including at tumor progression/relapse. The starting material was blood, obtained after dendritic cell vaccination. These receptors were obtained from a human donor with glioblastoma.

The chain has TRBV4-1 and TRBJ2-1, with TRBD2 matching 7 bases. The germline V gene has CDR1 MGHRA and CDR2 YSYEKL. The CDR3 loop spans 15 amino acids. Trimming removed 3 bases from V and 1 base from J; junction bases left unmatched: 3. The CDR3 region is CASSQGLSSYNEQFF. CDR3 coding DNA: TGCGCCAGCAGCCAGGGACTATCTTCCTACAATGAGCAGTTCTTC.

The CDR3 bases are TGTGCCAGCAGAAGGGGTCATGGGGAGACCCAGTACTTC. The encoded protein is CASRRGHGETQYF. This rearrangement joins TRBV11-2 to TRBJ2-5, with a possible D match to TRBD1 (5 bases). The V end lost 6 bases, the J end lost 5 bases, and 13 bases lay between the germline ends. Germline CDR1 SGHAT, CDR2 FQNNGV. The CDR3 covers 13 residues.

The genes are TRBV11-1 and TRBJ1-2; tentatively, D is TRBD1 (5 bases). Trimming removed 11 bases at V and 4 bases at J, with 11 bases between. Germline CDR1 and CDR2: SGHAT and FQDESV (reference sequence). This CDR3 spans 11 amino acids. The CDR3 DNA is TGTGCCCCCCAGGGTAGCTATGGCTACACCTTC. Its protein is CAPQGSYGYTF.

CDR3: CASSLVSGTDNNEQFF. As DNA, the CDR3 is TGCGCCAGCAGCTTGGTGTCGGGGACAGATAACAATGAGCAGTTCTTC. The chain links TRBV5-1 to TRBJ2-1, with 7 bases identical to TRBD1. The CDR3 has 16 residues. J lost 5 bases, V lost 0 bases, and 8 bases had no gene match. The V gene's germline CDR1 is SGHRS and CDR2 YFSETQ.

This rearrangement joins TRBV19 to TRBJ2-3; 10 bases line up with TRBD1. This CDR3 region has 15 residues. Germline V CDR1 and CDR2: LNHDA, SQIVND (reference sequence). Trimming at V came to 7 bases and at J to 1 base, leaving 5 bases not matched to a gene. CDR3 nucleotides: TGTGCCAGTACGTCCGGGACAGGGGGCACAGATACGCAGTATTTT. Its translation: CASTSGTGGTDTQYF.

The chain links TRBV11-3 to TRBJ1-4, with 7 bases identical to TRBD1. Germline values: CDR1 SGHNT, CDR2 YENEEA. This CDR3 has 14 residues. Unmatched junction bases numbered 6, after V lost 4 bases and J lost 7 bases. Written as DNA, the CDR3 is TGTGCCAGCAGCTCCGACAGGGAGGCTGAAAAACTGTTTTTT. Encoded protein: CASSSDREAEKLFF.

V and J are TRBV6-5 and TRBJ1-2; 8 nucleotides line up with TRBD1. The CDR3 is made up of 13 amino acids. The germline gives CDR1 MNHEY, CDR2 SVGAGI. V shed 7 bases and J 3 bases; nucleotides not matched to a gene: 4. CDR3 bases: TGTGCCAGCAACAACAGGGGGGACTATGGCTACACCTTC. It translates to CASNNRGDYGYTF.

The genes are TRBV28 and TRBJ1-5; the D gene is possibly TRBD1 (6 bases). CDR1 is MDHEN and CDR2 is SYDVKM in the germline V gene. The CDR3 sequence is 19 residues long. Deletions cut 6 bases from V and 1 base from J, with 25 bases between. CDR3 in amino acids: CASSGITSGALGSNQPQHF. The CDR3 region has the DNA TGTGCCAGCAGCGGGATCACCTCAGGGGCCCTTGGAAGCAATCAGCCCCAGCATTTT.

This clone showed up just once. The chain employs TRBV6-5 and TRBJ1-1; the D is unclear. CDR1 is MNHEY, CDR2 SVGAGI, per germline. Trimming stripped 6 bases from V and 4 bases from J, with 18 bases between. The CDR3 is 15 residues long. The DNA for the CDR3 is TGTGCCAGCAGGACATTTCTCTCGGATGTCACTGAAGCTTTCTTT. It is translated as CASRTFLSDVTEAFF.

The V and J genes are TRBV5-4 and TRBJ1-5, with 9 bases identical to TRBD1. Germline trimming cut 4 bases from V and 5 bases from J; bases unmatched to any gene: 7. This CDR3 is built from 15 residues. Germline CDR1 reads SGHNT; CDR2 reads YYREEE (reference sequence). The CDR3 spells CASSPGTGTDQPQHF. CDR3 bases: TGTGCCAGCAGCCCTGGGACAGGGACGGATCAGCCCCAGCATTTT.

The chain is built from TRBV29-1 and TRBJ1-5, with D possibly TRBD1 on 6 matching bases. This CDR3 region has 13 residues. Germline V gives CDR1 SQVTM, CDR2 ANQGSEA. Trimming left V 6 bases short and J 0 bases short, with 9 bases between. The CDR3 coding sequence is TGCAGCGTGAGGACAGCTAGCAATCAGCCCCAGCATTTT. Encoded protein: CSVRTASNQPQHF.

J is TRBJ2-1 and V is TRBV5-8, with D possibly TRBD1 on 7 matching bases. CDR3 length equals 16 residues. V dropped 1 base and J dropped 0 bases, with 11 bases sitting between them. The germline CDR1 and CDR2 sequences are SGHTS and YDEGEE. CDR3 region: CASSLWGDSSYNEQFF. CDR3 nucleotide sequence: TGTGCCAGCAGCTTGTGGGGGGACAGCTCCTACAATGAGCAGTTCTTC.

As DNA, the CDR3 is TGTGCCAGCAGCTTGGGCCCCCTAGCGGGAGCAGATACGCAGTATTTT. Its translation is CASSLGPLAGADTQYF. The chain recombines TRBV5-6 with TRBJ2-3; 10 bases line up with TRBD2. J lost 4 bases, V lost 0 bases, and 5 bases had no gene match. The CDR3 totals 16 residues. The germline CDR1 and CDR2 sequences are SGHDT and YYEEEE.

V and J are TRBV5-4 and TRBJ2-3, with 8 bases matching TRBD2. The CDR3 covers 17 residues. The junction had 7 bases not matched to a gene; V was cut back by 1 base and J by 0 bases. Germline assignment: CDR1 SGHNT and CDR2 YYREEE (reference sequence). CDR3 protein: CASSLRGGRPSTDTQYF. CDR3 in DNA: TGTGCCAGCAGCTTGAGAGGCGGGAGGCCTAGCACAGATACGCAGTATTTT.

The chain couples TRBV11-2 to TRBJ1-6, with TRBD1 matching over 8 bases. The CDR3 sequence is 14 residues long. Germline loops: CDR1 SGHAT, CDR2 FQNNGV. Unmatched junction bases numbered 8, after V lost 6 bases and J lost 10 bases. The CDR3 sequence: CASSPMDRVSPLHF. In DNA, the CDR3 is TGTGCCAGCAGTCCCATGGACAGGGTATCACCCCTCCACTTT.

This clone was picked up a small number of times. This chain joins TRBV5-1 and TRBJ2-1; 8 positions match TRBD2. With 0 bases clipped from V and 0 bases from J, the junction kept 2 bases outside the gene matches. The germline CDR1 and CDR2 sequences are SGHRS and YFSETQ. The CDR3 contains 16 residues. The CDR3 DNA follows: TGCGCCAGCAGCTTGGCCACTAGCGGCTCCTACAATGAGCAGTTCTTC. It translates to CASSLATSGSYNEQFF.

This chain joins TRBV7-2 and TRBJ1-2, with TRBD1 as a possible D gene (6 bases). Per germline, CDR1 SGHTA and CDR2 FQGNSA. Trimming removed 3 bases at V and 4 bases at J, with 15 bases between. The CDR3 extends over 15 amino acids. The CDR3 DNA reads TGTGCCAGCAGCTTTGGTGCAGGGGATGGCTATGGCTACACCTTC. Its protein is CASSFGAGDGYGYTF. The variable domain in full, with the rest retrieved from reference TRBV7-2 and TRBJ1-2, is GAGVSQSPSNKVTEKGKDVELRCDPISGHTALYWYRQSLGQGLEFLIYFQGNSAPDKSGLPSDRFSAERTGGSVSTLTIQRTQQEDSAVYLCASSFGAGDGYGYTFGSGTRLTVV.

The chain couples TRBV7-2 to TRBJ2-7, with 7 bases aligning to TRBD1. Germline values: CDR1 SGHTA, CDR2 FQGNSA. After removal of 5 bases from V and 0 bases from J, the junction contained 4 bases not matched to a gene. This CDR3 region has 14 residues. The CDR3 spells CASSPDRDSYEQYF. CDR3 sequence (DNA): TGTGCCAGCAGCCCCGACAGGGACTCCTACGAGCAGTACTTC.

The V and J genes are TRBV2 and TRBJ2-5, with D possibly being TRBD2 (5 bases). This CDR3 has 14 amino acids. Per germline, CDR1 SNHLY and CDR2 FYNNEI. V lost 8 bases and J 0 bases, leaving 13 bases between the germline ends. The CDR3 loop is CASLPSQNQETQYF. The CDR3 DNA follows: TGTGCCAGCCTGCCTAGCCAAAACCAAGAGACCCAGTACTTC.

The chain joins TRBV9 to TRBJ1-2; tentatively, D is TRBD1 (5 bases). Germline V CDR1 and CDR2: SGDLS, YYNGEE. The CDR3 is made up of 16 amino acids. V gave up 3 bases and J gave up 1 base, with 16 bases separating them. In DNA, the CDR3 is TGTGCCAGCAGCGAGGGGCCGGACGGAATTAACTATGGCTACACCTTC. This sequence encodes CASSEGPDGINYGYTF.

The rearrangement joins TRBV2 to TRBJ2-1; 9 nucleotides line up with TRBD2. Germline values: CDR1 SNHLY, CDR2 FYNNEI. The CDR3 length is 16 residues. J lost 4 bases, V lost 4 bases, and 8 bases had no gene match. CDR3 coding DNA: TGTGCCAGCAGTGCGGGAGGCGGGAGGGGATACAATGAGCAGTTCTTC. It encodes CASSAGGGRGYNEQFF.

The chain joins TRBV7-9 to TRBJ2-1; D may be TRBD2 (6 bases). The V gene's germline CDR1 is SEHNR and CDR2 FQNEAQ (reference sequence). The V and J ends lost 0 bases and 8 bases respectively, with 17 bases between them. This CDR3 has 16 amino acids. The CDR3 nucleotides read TGTGCCAGCAGCTTAGCCGGCGGAGGGCGTAGGGATGAGCAGTTCTTC. Protein sequence: CASSLAGGGRRDEQFF.

The rearrangement links TRBV5-1 to TRBJ2-3, with D maybe TRBD1 (6 bases). The germline V and J ends were trimmed by 0 bases and 2 bases, with 13 bases remaining between them. The CDR3 spans 16 residues. Germline V gene lookup returns CDR1 SGHRS and CDR2 YFSETQ. In nucleotides, the CDR3 is TGCGCCAGCAGCTTGGCCTTGGGGGCCGTCACAGATACGCAGTATTTT. It encodes CASSLALGAVTDTQYF.

The rearrangement uses TRBV19 and TRBJ2-1, with a tentative D call TRBD1 (6 bases). CDR3 size: 16 residues. Germline values: CDR1 LNHDA, CDR2 SQIVND (reference sequence). Trimming shortened V by 3 bases and J by 0 bases, and 12 bases separated the two germline ends. In DNA form, the CDR3 reads TGTGCCAGTAGTATTAGTGAAGGGGGCTCCTACAATGAGCAGTTCTTC. It is translated as CASSISEGGSYNEQFF.

The J gene is TRBJ2-7, the V gene TRBV6-1; 8 positions match TRBD2. Trimming took 8 bases from V and 5 from J; bases not matched to a gene: 11. Germline assignment: CDR1 MNHNS and CDR2 SASEGT. The CDR3 has 14 residues. The CDR3 sequence is CASRTAGVENEQYF. As DNA, the CDR3 is TGTGCCAGCCGTACAGCGGGAGTCGAGAACGAGCAGTACTTC.

This chain links TRBV5-6 with TRBJ1-5, with D maybe TRBD1 (6 bases). The CDR3 contains 15 residues. Trimming removed 2 bases at V and 2 bases at J, with 11 bases between. The germline V gene encodes CDR1 SGHDT and CDR2 YYEEEE. The CDR3 region has the DNA TGTGCCAGCAGCTTCGGGTCAGGGGGCAATCAGCCCCAGCATTTT. Translated, it gives CASSFGSGGNQPQHF.

The chain employs TRBV18 and TRBJ2-7; TRBD2 matches 11 bases. This CDR3 spans 17 amino acids. CDR1 is KGHSH, CDR2 LQKENI, per germline. V lost 6 bases and J lost 3; bases outside the gene matches: 13. The CDR3 is CASSHSTSGRLVYEQYF. CDR3 DNA sequence: TGTGCCAGCTCCCACTCAACTAGCGGGAGACTTGTCTACGAGCAGTACTTC.